This record concerns one T cell receptor (beta chain) sequence. The V end was cut by 2 bases, the J end by 4 bases, with 8 bases between. CDR1 is MNHEY, CDR2 SVGAGI, per germline. This CDR3 has 13 residues. As processed by the authors: The assay estimated nucleated cells by amplifying reference gene primers. The repertoire was sequenced with immunoSEQ multiplex PCR; TCRdb's copy has only in-frame clones and lacks some. V, J and clone size reflect that table, while D and trimming were determined from the DNA. The sample has 140,000 or so clones; around 90% are singletons. This sample was included in a study of blood T cell repertoires in COVID-19. Study context: The United States, Italy and Spain were the sources of the acute and convalescent COVID-19 samples. In each case, the material was cDNA or gDNA derived from T cells, B-cell-depleted T cells, or PBMCs.

Sequencing input: peripheral blood. This chain connects TRBV6-5 to TRBJ1-2; TRBD1 is a possible D gene (5 bases). The clonotype was recovered from a woman of 80 years or more with acute or convalescent COVID-19. CDR3 protein: CASSYGGSYGYTF. Written as DNA, the CDR3 is TGTGCCAGCAGTTACGGGGGGAGCTATGGCTACACCTTC.